This T cell receptor (beta chain) was obtained from a study of blood T cell repertoires in COVID-19. In the study overall: Specimens from acute and convalescent COVID-19 originated in the United States, Italy and Spain. In each case, the material was cDNA or gDNA derived from T cells, B-cell-depleted T cells, or PBMCs.

Methods used by the authors: Estimated nucleated cell counts came from reference gene primer amplification. Some clones are missing from TCRdb's copy, which holds only in-frame ones; the method was immunoSEQ multiplex PCR. From that table come the V and J calls and clone size; the DNA was used to work out D and trimming. The table has 280,000 or so clones, 85% seen once; the top ten hold 13%. The germline V gene encodes CDR1 SGHVS and CDR2 FQNEAQ. The CDR3 extends over 12 amino acids. Trimming pared 3 bases from V and 6 bases from J, leaving 7 bases between. The V and J genes are TRBV7-8 and TRBJ2-3; TRBD2 might be the D (6 bases). Material for sequencing was peripheral blood. The clonotype was recovered from a human donor in a cohort sampled during active COVID-19. The CDR3 DNA reads as TGTGCCAGCAGCTTCAGCGGGGATACGCAGTATTTT. Its translation is CASSFSGDTQYF.